The 30 T cell receptor beta chains below were found in one sample sequenced in a study of blood T cell repertoires in COVID-19. This table comes from immunoSEQ multiplex PCR, and its TCRdb copy is limited to in-frame clones, with some not included. This sample has 150,000 to 200,000 clones, with approximately 90% found just once. Sequenced: peripheral blood. These receptors came from a man in his thirties or forties with COVID-19, enrolled during active disease.

This rearrangement joins TRBV19 to TRBJ2-1, with D perhaps matching TRBD1 (6 bases). CDR3 length: 15 amino acids. Deletions cut 5 bases from V and 3 bases from J, with 14 bases between. CDR1 LNHDA and CDR2 SQIVND come from the germline V gene (reference sequence). CDR3 DNA sequence: TGTGCCAGTAGTCAACAGGGACCTGACTACAATGAGCAGTTCTTC. Translated, it gives CASSQQGPDYNEQFF.

This chain uses TRBV7-2 with TRBJ2-1; 8 bases line up with TRBD2. CDR3 length: 14 residues. Germline V gene sequence: CDR1 SGHTA, CDR2 FQGNSA. Germline trimming cut 11 bases from V and 7 bases from J; bases unmatched to any gene: 13. CDR3 region: CASRERGPLNEQFF. The CDR3 bases are TGTGCCTCCAGAGAGCGGGGGCCATTAAATGAGCAGTTCTTC.

V usage is TRBV24-1 and J usage is TRBJ2-1; a weak D match, TRBD1 (6 bases). Trimming removed 4 bases at V and 4 bases at J, with 10 bases between. This CDR3 has 14 amino acids. In germline, CDR1 is KGHDR, CDR2 SFDVKD. The CDR3 coding sequence is TGTGCCACCAGTGACTGGACAGCATACAATGAGCAGTTCTTC. This sequence encodes CATSDWTAYNEQFF.

J is TRBJ2-6 and V is TRBV19, with D unresolved. CDR1 is LNHDA and CDR2 is SQIVND in the germline V gene (reference sequence). Trimming removed 9 bases from V and 0 bases from J, with 6 bases in between. CDR3 length equals 13 residues. DNA for the CDR3: TGTGCCAGCAGGTACTCTGGGGCCAACGTCCTGACTTTC. The encoded protein is CASRYSGANVLTF.

The chain couples TRBV7-2 to TRBJ2-2; D not certain. Per the germline V gene, CDR1 is SGHTA and CDR2 is FQGNSA. The V end lost 0 bases, the J end lost 3 bases, and 5 bases lay between the germline ends. This CDR3 is 14 amino acids long. In nucleotides, the CDR3 is TGTGCCAGCAGCTTAGCGGTAGACACCGGGGAGCTGTTTTTT. Amino acid sequence: CASSLAVDTGELFF.

The V call is TRBV7-2, the J call TRBJ1-1; tentatively, D is TRBD1 (5 bases). CDR1 SGHTA and CDR2 FQGNSA come from the germline V gene. V lost 0 bases, J lost 6 bases, and 11 bases lay in between. The CDR3 loop spans 14 amino acids. DNA of the CDR3: TGTGCCAGCAGCTTAGCGCAGGGATGGTCTGAAGCTTTCTTT. The encoded protein is CASSLAQGWSEAFF.

The J gene is TRBJ1-2, the V gene TRBV29-1, with 9 nucleotides matching TRBD1. Germline CDR1 SQVTM, CDR2 ANQGSEA. The CDR3 is made up of 17 amino acids. Trimming at V came to 7 bases and at J to 3 bases, leaving 18 bases not matched to a gene. As DNA, the CDR3 is TGCAGCGCCCCGGTGAAGACAGGGGGGAATTTAGACTATGGCTACACCTTC. As protein: CSAPVKTGGNLDYGYTF.

V and J are TRBV7-3 and TRBJ1-3; TRBD1 aligns across 8 bases. Germline CDR1 and CDR2: SGHTA and FQGTGA. CDR3 length: 16 residues. After removal of 5 bases from V and 4 bases from J, the junction contained 10 bases not matched to a gene. CDR3 region: CASSATSDRGGNTIYF. Here the CDR3 DNA reads TGTGCCAGCAGCGCGACCAGTGACAGGGGAGGAAACACCATATATTTT.

This chain uses TRBV25-1 with TRBJ1-6, with D hard to call. Trimming removed 4 bases at V and 8 bases at J, with 15 bases between. Germline-derived CDR1 and CDR2 are MGHDK and SYGVNS. The CDR3 has 15 residues. CDR3 loop: CASSALRARDSPLHF. In DNA form, the CDR3 reads TGTGCCAGCAGTGCCCTAAGAGCACGGGATTCACCCCTCCACTTT. The full variable domain, completed using reference TRBV25-1 and TRBJ1-6, is EADIYQTPRYLVIGTGKKITLECSQTMGHDKMYWYQQDPGMELHLIHYSYGVNSTEKGDLSSESTVSRIRTEHFPLTLESARPSHTSQYLCASSALRARDSPLHFGNGTRLTVT.

This chain connects TRBV2 to TRBJ1-1; maybe TRBD1 (6 bases). CDR3 length equals 12 residues. Trimming removed 7 bases from V and 7 bases from J, with 13 bases in between. The germline V gene has CDR1 SNHLY and CDR2 FYNNEI. The CDR3 here is CASIRLGGEAFF. In DNA form, the CDR3 reads TGTGCCAGCATCCGGCTAGGGGGTGAAGCTTTCTTT.

V usage is TRBV5-3 and J usage is TRBJ2-5; maybe TRBD2 (6 bases). TRBV5-3 is filed as an ORF, its function uncertain. This CDR3 comprises 14 residues. V lost 4 bases to trimming and J lost 4 bases, with 14 bases between them. CDR3 loop: CARSLDGGAETQYF. The CDR3 DNA reads as TGTGCCAGAAGCCTCGACGGAGGGGCAGAGACCCAGTACTTC.

This chain links TRBV19 with TRBJ2-1; 9 bases are a match to TRBD2. V shed 5 bases and J 10 bases; nucleotides not matched to a gene: 12. The germline V gene has CDR1 LNHDA and CDR2 SQIVND (reference sequence). The CDR3 spans 15 residues. CDR3: CASSVIAGDFREQFF. The CDR3 nucleotides read TGTGCCAGTAGTGTTATAGCGGGGGATTTCAGGGAGCAGTTCTTC.

This chain connects TRBV7-3 to TRBJ2-1; the match to TRBD2 covers 8 bases. Germline lookup yields CDR1 SGHTA and CDR2 FQGTGA. J gave up 6 bases and V 3 bases, and 1 base lay outside the gene matches. The CDR3 has 13 amino acids. The CDR3 DNA is TGTGCCAGCAGCTTGGGGACTAGCAATGAGCAGTTCTTC. Translating gives CASSLGTSNEQFF. The entire variable domain, with the rest obtained from reference TRBV7-3 and TRBJ2-1, is as follows: GAGVSQTPSNKVTEKGKYVELRCDPISGHTALYWYRQSLGQGPEFLIYFQGTGAADDSGLPNDRFFAVRPEGSVSTLKIQRTERGDSAVYLCASSLGTSNEQFFGPGTRLTVL.

V usage is TRBV5-6 and J usage is TRBJ2-6, with D perhaps matching TRBD1 (6 bases). This CDR3 comprises 17 residues. The germline CDR1 and CDR2 sequences are SGHDT and YYEEEE. The germline V and J ends were trimmed by 3 bases and 4 bases, with 17 bases remaining between them. The CDR3 DNA follows: TGTGCCAGCAGCTCGCAGGGGTTAAGTGCCGGGGCCAACGTCCTGACTTTC. Protein sequence: CASSSQGLSAGANVLTF.

This clone was observed once. The genes are TRBV11-2 and TRBJ2-3, with 13 nucleotides matching TRBD2. In germline, CDR1 is SGHAT, CDR2 FQNNGV. The CDR3 is 16 amino acids. V was pared by 3 bases and J by 6 bases, with 6 bases of the junction left unmatched. CDR3 sequence reads: CASSFRTSGSSDTQYF. The CDR3, as DNA: TGTGCCAGCAGCTTCCGGACTAGCGGGAGTTCGGATACGCAGTATTTT.

The chain couples TRBV15 to TRBJ1-2; 10 bases match TRBD1. CDR3 size: 14 residues. CDR1 LNHNV and CDR2 YYDKDF come from the germline V gene (reference sequence). The ends lost 5 bases at V and 4 bases at J; junction bases unmatched: 4. The DNA for the CDR3 is TGTGCCACCAGCGTGGGACAGGGGTTCTATGGCTACACCTTC. Translated, it gives CATSVGQGFYGYTF. Filled out from reference TRBV15 and TRBJ1-2, the complete variable domain reads DAMVIQNPRYQVTQFGKPVTLSCSQTLNHNVMYWYQQKSSQAPKLLFHYYDKDFNNEADTPDNFQSRRPNTSFCFLDIRSPGLGDTAMYLCATSVGQGFYGYTFGSGTRLTVV.

The chain recombines TRBV19 with TRBJ1-6, with no clear D. This CDR3 is built from 13 residues. The V gene's germline CDR1 is LNHDA and CDR2 SQIVND (reference sequence). V lost 9 bases to trimming and J lost 0 bases, with 6 bases between them. The CDR3 loop is CASRSSYNSPLHF. CDR3 coding DNA: TGTGCCAGCCGGAGCTCCTATAATTCACCCCTCCACTTT. Filled out from reference TRBV19 and TRBJ1-6, the complete variable domain reads DGGITQSPKYLFRKEGQNVTLSCEQNLNHDAMYWYRQDPGQGLRLIYYSQIVNDFQKGDIAEGYSVSREKKESFPLTVTSAQKNPTAFYLCASRSSYNSPLHFGNGTRLTVT.

This clone has just one count. This chain connects TRBV5-4 to TRBJ2-3; possible D gene TRBD2, 6 bases. The CDR3 covers 15 residues. Trimming removed 4 bases from V and 0 bases from J, with 12 bases in between. Germline V gene sequence: CDR1 SGHNT, CDR2 YYREEE (reference sequence). The CDR3 loop reads CASSPASGSTDTQYF. As DNA, the CDR3 is TGTGCCAGCAGCCCGGCGAGCGGGAGCACAGATACGCAGTATTTT.

The chain recombines TRBV6-5 with TRBJ1-1; 9 nucleotides line up with TRBD1. V shed 7 bases, J shed 6 bases, and the junction held 12 bases outside the gene matches. Germline V gives CDR1 MNHEY, CDR2 SVGAGI. The CDR3 covers 15 residues. The CDR3 DNA is TGTGCCAGCAATCTTGGACAGGGGAAGAGGTCTGAAGCTTTCTTT. Its translation: CASNLGQGKRSEAFF.

This clone appeared a single time. This rearrangement joins TRBV19 to TRBJ2-7; 7 nucleotides match TRBD1. The length of the CDR3 is 13 residues. J gave up 3 bases and V 3 bases, and 2 bases lay outside the gene matches. Germline V gene lookup returns CDR1 LNHDA and CDR2 SQIVND (reference sequence). Here the CDR3 reads CASSMGQNYEQYF. The CDR3 nucleotides are TGTGCCAGTAGTATGGGACAGAACTACGAGCAGTACTTC. Drawing the rest from reference TRBV19 and TRBJ2-7, the complete variable domain is DGGITQSPKYLFRKEGQNVTLSCEQNLNHDAMYWYRQDPGQGLRLIYYSQIVNDFQKGDIAEGYSVSREKKESFPLTVTSAQKNPTAFYLCASSMGQNYEQYFGPGTRLTVT.

This chain connects TRBV18 to TRBJ1-1, with D perhaps TRBD1 (6 bases). V was shortened by 3 bases and J by 8 bases, with 13 bases between the two germline ends. This CDR3 is 13 amino acids long. Germline V gene sequence: CDR1 KGHSH, CDR2 LQKENI. The CDR3 coding sequence is TGTGCCAGCTCACCTCGACAGGACTCGGAAGCTTTCTTT. This sequence encodes CASSPRQDSEAFF.

The chain joins TRBV9 to TRBJ2-3; D is perhaps TRBD1 (6 bases). Germline values: CDR1 SGDLS, CDR2 YYNGEE. Trimming stripped 3 bases from V and 0 bases from J, with 8 bases between. The CDR3 sequence is 14 residues long. CDR3 nucleotides: TGTGCCAGCAGCGAGGGGACAAGCACAGATACGCAGTATTTT. Its translation is CASSEGTSTDTQYF.

The rearrangement links TRBV5-6 to TRBJ2-7; tentative D call: TRBD1 (5 bases). This CDR3 spans 15 amino acids. V lost 5 bases to trimming and J lost 3 bases, with 18 bases between them. Germline V gene data show CDR1 as SGHDT and CDR2 as YYEEEE. The CDR3, as DNA: TGTGCCAGCAGTTTCAGGGTTAGCTCGGTCTACGAGCAGTACTTC. Translating gives CASSFRVSSVYEQYF.

V is TRBV29-1 and J is TRBJ2-7; 8 nucleotides align to TRBD2. V dropped 0 bases and J dropped 4; count of bases not matched to a gene: 8. This CDR3 is 15 amino acids long. Germline-derived CDR1 and CDR2 are SQVTM and ANQGSEA. CDR3 in DNA: TGCAGCGTTGAAGAGTGGAGGACTAGCTTGTACGAGCAGTACTTC. Its protein is CSVEEWRTSLYEQYF.

DNA of the CDR3: TGTGCCAGTAGTGGGGGTGGGGGCCACTTTGGTCGAAATCCCTATGGCTACACCTTC. Amino acids: CASSGGGGHFGRNPYGYTF. This chain connects TRBV19 to TRBJ1-2; D might be TRBD1 (6 bases). Trimming cost V 5 bases and J 4 bases, with 29 bases left between them. The CDR3 has 19 amino acids. The V gene's germline CDR1 is LNHDA and CDR2 SQIVND (reference sequence).

The V call is TRBV1, the J call TRBJ2-7; TRBD2, the table's D call, was not compared with the DNA. TRBV1 is annotated as a pseudogene. CDR3 length: 15 residues. The DNA of the CDR3 is TGCACCAGCAGCCAACGGGGGGACGCATCCTACGAGCAGTACTTC. Translating gives CTSSQRGDASYEQYF.

The chain combines TRBV7-9 with TRBJ1-1; D is ambiguous. CDR3 length: 13 amino acids. Germline V CDR1 and CDR2: SEHNR, FQNEAQ (reference sequence). Between the trimmed V and J ends, which lost 5 bases and 0 bases, there was a span of 7 bases. CDR3 DNA sequence: TGTGCCAGCAGCCCTATGATGAACACTGAAGCTTTCTTT. Translation gives CASSPMMNTEAFF.

CDR3 nucleotides: TGTGCCAGTAGTATCGGACAGGGAGCAACTGGAAACACCATATATTTT. Protein product: CASSIGQGATGNTIYF. V usage is TRBV19 and J usage is TRBJ1-3; 8 bases map to TRBD1. V lost 3 bases and J lost 2; bases outside the gene matches: 6. CDR1 and CDR2 (germline): LNHDA, SQIVND (reference sequence). The CDR3 length is 16 residues.

V usage is TRBV9 and J usage is TRBJ2-3, with D maybe TRBD1 (8 bases). The germline V and J ends were trimmed by 3 bases and 3 bases, with 14 bases remaining between them. The CDR3 extends over 15 amino acids. Germline CDR1 reads SGDLS; CDR2 reads YYNGEE. The CDR3: CASSGHRGGTDTQYF. CDR3 sequence (DNA): TGTGCCAGCAGCGGTCACAGGGGGGGGACAGATACGCAGTATTTT.

The rearrangement links TRBV10-1 to TRBJ1-2; D is unresolved. The CDR3 extends over 14 amino acids. Trimming shortened V by 4 bases and J by 4 bases, and 13 bases separated the two germline ends. Per the germline V gene, CDR1 is WNHNN and CDR2 is SYGVQD (reference sequence). The CDR3 DNA reads TGCGCCAGCAGTGGAGAGGTTCATTGCTATGGCTACACCTTC. As protein: CASSGEVHCYGYTF.